Presented here are 21 T cell receptor beta chains from one specimen sequenced in a study of beta chain features in type 1 diabetes. The whole isolated RNA underwent reverse transcription, so sequencing captured expressed TCRB transcripts. Some clones are missing from TCRdb's copy, which holds only in-frame ones; the method was immunoSEQ multiplex PCR. The top ten hold over 0.1% of the sample, which has around 690,000 clones, 9.5% to 15% seen once. These TCRs are of unknown antigen specificity. Study-level findings and limits: A moderate, significant TCRB CDR3 shortening appeared in type 1 diabetes across four CD4+ subsets.

Sequenced input: naive CD4+ T cells from blood. These receptors all come from a man younger than 45 with type 1 diabetes.

This clone was picked up a small number of times. The gene calls are TRBV21-1 and TRBJ2-7. TRBV21-1 is a pseudogene segment. This CDR3 comprises 12 residues. DNA of the CDR3: TGTGCCAGCAGCGGGGTCTCCTACGAGCAGTACTTC. The encoded protein is CASSGVSYEQYF.

The chain links TRBV30 to TRBJ1-6; no firm D call. Germline V gene data show CDR1 as GTSNPN and CDR2 as SVGIG (reference sequence). Trimming removed 1 base at V and 10 bases at J, with 8 bases between. The CDR3 is 12 amino acids. As DNA, the CDR3 is TGTGCCTGGAGTGCCTTTCAGTCACCCCTCCACTTT. Encoded protein: CAWSAFQSPLHF.

Here the CDR3 reads CAWSVVRGRENYSNQPQHF. CDR3 in DNA: TGTGCCTGGAGTGTAGTTCGGGGCAGGGAAAACTATAGCAATCAGCCCCAGCATTTT. The chain links TRBV30 to TRBJ1-5, with D possibly matching TRBD1 (5 bases). Germline CDR1 and CDR2: GTSNPN and SVGIG (reference sequence). The CDR3 has 19 amino acids. The V end lost 0 bases, the J end lost 0 bases, and 21 bases lay between the germline ends.

This clone was counted a few times. The rearrangement uses TRBV7-9 and TRBJ1-6; D is unclear. Germline lookup yields CDR1 SEHNR and CDR2 FQNEAQ (reference sequence). The CDR3 extends over 14 amino acids. V shed 3 bases and J shed 6 bases, with 9 bases lying between them. The CDR3 bases are TGTGCCAGCAGCTTGGGCGAGGGTAATTCACCCCTCCACTTT. It specifies CASSLGEGNSPLHF.

This clone was detected a few times. The genes are TRBV7-8 and TRBJ2-5; D remains ambiguous. Germline V CDR1 and CDR2: SGHVS, FQNEAQ. This CDR3 region has 13 residues. Trimming cost V 5 bases and J 4 bases, with 11 bases left between them. The CDR3 loop reads CASSREESETQYF. In DNA, the CDR3 is TGTGCCAGCAGCCGAGAGGAGTCAGAGACCCAGTACTTC.

About this clone itself: The same CDR3 also results from other DNA sequences found in this sample. The chain couples TRBV29-1 to TRBJ2-7; D might be TRBD2 (6 bases). Per germline, CDR1 SQVTM and CDR2 ANQGSEA. V dropped 4 bases and J dropped 0 bases, with 10 bases sitting between them. The CDR3 runs 13 residues. The CDR3 nucleotides are TGCAGCGTTGGAAGGGGACTCTCCTACGAGCAGTACTTC. It is translated as CSVGRGLSYEQYF.

V and J are TRBV9 and TRBJ2-7; TRBD2 agrees at 10 bases. The CDR3 contains 14 residues. Trimming took 4 bases from V and 2 from J; bases not matched to a gene: 3. CDR1 and CDR2 from the germline V gene are SGDLS and YYNGEE. The CDR3 reads CASSRTSGAYEQYF. The CDR3 bases are TGTGCCAGCAGCCGCACTAGCGGGGCCTACGAGCAGTACTTC. Full variable domain (missing parts from reference TRBV9 and TRBJ2-7): DSGVTQTPKHLITATGQRVTLRCSPRSGDLSVYWYQQSLDQGLQFLIQYYNGEERAKGNILERFSAQQFPDLHSELNLSSLELGDSALYFCASSRTSGAYEQYFGPGTRLTVT.

This clone was picked up a small number of times. This rearrangement joins TRBV7-2 to TRBJ1-4; D unresolved. This CDR3 has 15 residues. Looked up from germline, CDR1 is SGHTA and CDR2 is FQGNSA. V lost 2 bases to trimming and J lost 8 bases, with 15 bases between them. CDR3 DNA sequence: TGTGCCAGCAGCTTAATGGGGAGCCTGGGGGAAAAACTGTTTTTT. It is translated as CASSLMGSLGEKLFF.

This clone was recorded a few times. The same CDR3 also results from other DNA sequences found in this sample. The rearrangement links TRBV9 to TRBJ2-1; 7 bases are shared with TRBD2. J was trimmed by 4 bases and V by 0 bases; bases with no gene match: 4. The germline V gene has CDR1 SGDLS and CDR2 YYNGEE. The CDR3 contains 15 residues. The CDR3 DNA sequence: TGTGCCAGCAGCGTAGAGGGTAGCGGGTACAATGAGCAGTTCTTC. This gives the protein CASSVEGSGYNEQFF.

The chain has TRBV6-5 and TRBJ2-7; D may match TRBD1 or TRBD2 (6 bases each). The CDR3 spans 15 residues. The germline V gene encodes CDR1 MNHEY and CDR2 SVGAGI. Trimming removed 10 bases at V and 4 bases at J, with 23 bases between. CDR3 coding DNA: TGTGCCACCAGGGGTTGGGGGGACCAGGGATACGAGCAGTACTTC. Translated, it gives CATRGWGDQGYEQYF.

V and J are TRBV27 and TRBJ1-2; TRBD1 agrees at 8 bases. Germline CDR1 reads MNHEY; CDR2 reads SMNVEV (reference sequence). The CDR3 sequence is 15 residues long. V trimming: 0 bases; J trimming: 5 bases; junction bases outside the gene matches: 5. CDR3 in amino acids: CASSLSQGAGYGYTF. CDR3 nucleotides: TGTGCCAGCAGTTTATCCCAGGGGGCTGGGTATGGCTACACCTTC.

This rearrangement joins TRBV7-2 to TRBJ1-2, with 9 bases that match TRBD1. The ends lost 8 bases at V and 3 bases at J; junction bases unmatched: 10. Per the germline V gene, CDR1 is SGHTA and CDR2 is FQGNSA. This CDR3 is built from 15 residues. As DNA, the CDR3 is TGTGCCAGCGGGACGTACAGGGGGCGCGACTATGGCTACACCTTC. Protein sequence: CASGTYRGRDYGYTF.

The V and J genes are TRBV5-1 and TRBJ2-7; D remains unclear. CDR3 size: 14 residues. From germline, CDR1 is SGHRS and CDR2 YFSETQ. Trimming pared 4 bases from V and 2 bases from J, leaving 13 bases between. The CDR3 region is CASSPPDATYEQYF. As DNA, the CDR3 is TGCGCCAGCAGCCCCCCGGACGCTACCTACGAGCAGTACTTC.

J is TRBJ1-2 and V is TRBV9, with D unclear. The CDR3 extends over 11 amino acids. Germline V gene lookup returns CDR1 SGDLS and CDR2 YYNGEE. The germline V and J ends were trimmed by 3 bases and 8 bases, with 8 bases remaining between them. This CDR3 is CASSAPGGYTF. The DNA of the CDR3 is TGTGCCAGCAGCGCCCCAGGAGGCTACACCTTC. Filled out from reference TRBV9 and TRBJ1-2, the complete variable domain reads DSGVTQTPKHLITATGQRVTLRCSPRSGDLSVYWYQQSLDQGLQFLIQYYNGEERAKGNILERFSAQQFPDLHSELNLSSLELGDSALYFCASSAPGGYTFGSGTRLTVV.

The CDR3 DNA sequence: TGTGCCAGCTCTTCCCCAGATACGCAGTATTTT. This encodes CASSSPDTQYF. This rearrangement joins TRBV18 to TRBJ2-3; D call uncertain. V dropped 6 bases and J dropped 4 bases, with 5 bases sitting between them. CDR1 and CDR2 (germline): KGHSH, LQKENI. This CDR3 is 11 amino acids long.

J is TRBJ1-6 and V is TRBV18, with D perhaps matching TRBD1 (6 bases). V was cut by 6 bases and J by 5 bases, with 14 bases left in between. Germline loops: CDR1 KGHSH, CDR2 LQKENI. The CDR3 sequence is 15 residues long. The CDR3 protein is CASSPRGHDNSPLHF. The CDR3 DNA sequence: TGTGCCAGCTCCCCTCGGGGGCACGATAATTCACCCCTCCACTTT.

This clone was found a few times. V gene TRBV25-1 combines with J gene TRBJ1-2; D is unclear. The CDR3 sequence is 12 residues long. V shed 5 bases and J shed 4 bases, with 8 bases lying between them. Germline CDR1 is MGHDK and CDR2 is SYGVNS. The CDR3 nucleotides read TGTGCCAGCAGTTTAGCTCCCTATGGCTACACCTTC. This translates into CASSLAPYGYTF.

CDR3 sequence (DNA): TGCAGCGTTGGAGATGGCAATCAGCCCCAGCATTTT. Its translation is CSVGDGNQPQHF. The rearrangement links TRBV29-1 to TRBJ1-5; the D is unclear. Germline CDR1 SQVTM, CDR2 ANQGSEA. The CDR3 totals 12 residues. Trimming removed 4 bases from V and 2 bases from J, with 6 bases in between.

The V call is TRBV15, the J call TRBJ2-6, with D hard to call. CDR1 and CDR2 from the germline V gene are LNHNV and YYDKDF (reference sequence). Trimming took 3 bases from V and 2 from J, leaving 8 bases between them. There are 15 residues in the CDR3. The CDR3 coding sequence is TGTGCCACCAGCAGGCGAGCGACTGGGGCCAACGTCCTGACTTTC. Its protein is CATSRRATGANVLTF.

The V and J genes are TRBV27 and TRBJ1-2, with D possibly TRBD1 on 6 matching bases. With 5 bases removed from V and 5 bases from J, the gap between germline ends came to 12 bases. CDR1 and CDR2 (germline): MNHEY, SMNVEV (reference sequence). This CDR3 has 13 amino acids. In nucleotides, the CDR3 is TGTGCCAGCAGTCTTGGACAGCATTATGGCTACACCTTC. This gives the protein CASSLGQHYGYTF.

The chain recombines TRBV18 with TRBJ2-7; TRBD1 matches 9 bases. The germline V gene has CDR1 KGHSH and CDR2 LQKENI. The CDR3 spans 15 residues. After removal of 3 bases from V and 4 bases from J, the junction contained 7 bases not matched to a gene. The CDR3 spells CASSPGTGGDYEQYF. DNA for the CDR3: TGTGCCAGCTCACCTGGAACAGGGGGCGATTACGAGCAGTACTTC.